This entry concerns a single TCR beta chain. Authors' data handling: Researchers report that nucleated cell counts were estimated from reference gene primer amplification. Sequencing was performed with immunoSEQ multiplex PCR; in TCRdb, only in-frame clones are kept and a portion is missing. V, J and clone size derive from that table, while D and trimming were established from the DNA sequence. Counted here are 70,000 to 95,000 clones, approximately 90% occurring once; the ten biggest clones make up about 5%. The entry originates in a study of blood T cell repertoires in COVID-19. Study overall: The origin of the acute and convalescent COVID-19 samples was the United States, Italy and Spain. In each case, the material was cDNA or gDNA derived from T cells, B-cell-depleted T cells, or PBMCs.

This CDR3 has 13 amino acids. Germline CDR1 KGHSH, CDR2 LQKENI. The trim removed 6 bases at V and 6 bases at J, leaving 6 bases unmatched. The sequence came from a woman aged 80 or over with active COVID-19. This chain joins TRBV18 and TRBJ2-3, with 7 positions matching TRBD2. The sequenced sample consisted of peripheral blood. The CDR3 loop is CASSGGAGDTQYF. CDR3 nucleotide sequence: TGTGCCAGCTCGGGAGGGGCTGGGGATACGCAGTATTTT.